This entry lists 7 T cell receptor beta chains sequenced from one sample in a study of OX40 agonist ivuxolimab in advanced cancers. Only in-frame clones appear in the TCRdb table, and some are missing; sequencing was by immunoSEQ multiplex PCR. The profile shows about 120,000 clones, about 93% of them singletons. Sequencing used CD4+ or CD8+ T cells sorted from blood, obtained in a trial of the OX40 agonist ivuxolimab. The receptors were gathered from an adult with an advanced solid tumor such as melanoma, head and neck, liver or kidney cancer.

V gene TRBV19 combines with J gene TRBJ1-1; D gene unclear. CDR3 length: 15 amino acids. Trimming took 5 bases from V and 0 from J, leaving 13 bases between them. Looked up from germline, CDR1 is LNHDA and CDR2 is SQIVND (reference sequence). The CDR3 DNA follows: TGTGCCAGTAGTGAGACGAGGCGCATGAACACTGAAGCTTTCTTT. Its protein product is CASSETRRMNTEAFF.

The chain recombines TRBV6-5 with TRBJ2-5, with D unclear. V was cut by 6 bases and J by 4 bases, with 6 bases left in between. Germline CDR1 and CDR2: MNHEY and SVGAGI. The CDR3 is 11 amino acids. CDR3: CASRTSETQYF. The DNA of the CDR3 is TGTGCCAGCAGGACTTCAGAGACCCAGTACTTC.

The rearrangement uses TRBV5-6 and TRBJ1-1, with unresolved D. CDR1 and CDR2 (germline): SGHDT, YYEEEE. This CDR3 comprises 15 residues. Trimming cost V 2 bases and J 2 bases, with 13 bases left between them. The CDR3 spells CASSLGPTFNTEAFF. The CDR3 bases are TGTGCCAGCAGCTTAGGCCCAACTTTTAACACTGAAGCTTTCTTT. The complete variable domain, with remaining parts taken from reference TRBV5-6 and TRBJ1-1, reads DAGVTQSPTHLIKTRGQQVTLRCSPKSGHDTVSWYQQALGQGPQFIFQYYEEEERQRGNFPDRFSGHQFPNYSSELNVNALLLGDSALYLCASSLGPTFNTEAFFGQGTRLTVV.

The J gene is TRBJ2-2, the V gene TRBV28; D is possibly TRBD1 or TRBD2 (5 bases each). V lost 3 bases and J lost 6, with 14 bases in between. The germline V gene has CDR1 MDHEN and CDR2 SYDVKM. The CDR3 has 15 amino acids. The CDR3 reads CASSFSGSSAGELFF. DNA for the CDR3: TGTGCCAGCAGTTTCTCAGGGAGTTCAGCCGGGGAGCTGTTTTTT.

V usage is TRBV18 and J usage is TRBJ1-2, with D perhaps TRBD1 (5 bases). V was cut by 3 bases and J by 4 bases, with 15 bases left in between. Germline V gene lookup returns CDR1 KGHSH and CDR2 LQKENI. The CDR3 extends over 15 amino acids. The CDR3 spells CASSPRQTEGYGYTF. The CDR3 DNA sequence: TGTGCCAGCTCACCCAGACAGACTGAGGGCTATGGCTACACCTTC.

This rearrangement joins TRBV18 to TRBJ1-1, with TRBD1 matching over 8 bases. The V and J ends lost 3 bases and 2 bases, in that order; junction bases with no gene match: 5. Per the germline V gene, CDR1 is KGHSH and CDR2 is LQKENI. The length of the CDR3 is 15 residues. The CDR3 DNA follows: TGTGCCAGCTCACCCGCCGGGACAGGAAACACTGAAGCTTTCTTT. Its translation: CASSPAGTGNTEAFF.

The CDR3: CASSYTGTGGKTQYF. CDR3 sequence (DNA): TGTGCCAGCAGTTACACCGGGACAGGGGGAAAGACCCAGTACTTC. The V gene is TRBV6-5, the J gene TRBJ2-5, with 11 nucleotides matching TRBD1. This CDR3 has 15 amino acids. Germline V lookup: CDR1 MNHEY, CDR2 SVGAGI. V shed 2 bases, J shed 6 bases, and the junction held 5 bases outside the gene matches.